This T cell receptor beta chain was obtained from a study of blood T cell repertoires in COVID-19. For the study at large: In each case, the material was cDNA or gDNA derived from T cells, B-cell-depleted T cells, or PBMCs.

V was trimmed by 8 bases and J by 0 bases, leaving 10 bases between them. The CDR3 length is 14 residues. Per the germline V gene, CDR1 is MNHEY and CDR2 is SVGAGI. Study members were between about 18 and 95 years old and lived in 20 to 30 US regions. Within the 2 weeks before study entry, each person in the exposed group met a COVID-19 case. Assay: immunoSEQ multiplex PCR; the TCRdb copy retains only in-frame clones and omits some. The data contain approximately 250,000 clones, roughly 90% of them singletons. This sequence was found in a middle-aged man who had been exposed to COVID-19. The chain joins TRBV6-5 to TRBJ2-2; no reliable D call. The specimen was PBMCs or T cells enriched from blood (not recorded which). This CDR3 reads CASPPVANTGELFF. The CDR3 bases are TGTGCCAGCCCCCCAGTCGCGAACACCGGGGAGCTGTTTTTT.